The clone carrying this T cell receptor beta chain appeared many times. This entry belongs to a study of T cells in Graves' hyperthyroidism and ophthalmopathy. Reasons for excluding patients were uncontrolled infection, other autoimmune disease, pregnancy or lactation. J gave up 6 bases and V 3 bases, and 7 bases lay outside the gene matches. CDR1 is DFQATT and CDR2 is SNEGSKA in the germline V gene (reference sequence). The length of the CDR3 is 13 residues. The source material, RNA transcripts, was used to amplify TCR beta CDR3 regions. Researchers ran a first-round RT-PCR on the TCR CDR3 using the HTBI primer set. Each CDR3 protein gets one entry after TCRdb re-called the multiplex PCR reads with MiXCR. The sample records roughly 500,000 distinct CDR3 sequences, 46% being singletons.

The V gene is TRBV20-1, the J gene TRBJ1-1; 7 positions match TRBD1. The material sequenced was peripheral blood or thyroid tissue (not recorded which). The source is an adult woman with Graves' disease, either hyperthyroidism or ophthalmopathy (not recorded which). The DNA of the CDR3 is TGCAGTGCTAGGGGAAATACAGGGGCTGAAGCTTTCTTT. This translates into CSARGNTGAEAFF.